Following are 10 T cell receptor beta chains from one sample sequenced in a study of blood T cell repertoires in COVID-19. Only in-frame clones appear in the TCRdb table, and some are missing; sequencing was by immunoSEQ multiplex PCR. The table lists some 390,000 clones, around 87% of them singletons, with approximately 2.4% in the top ten. The sequenced sample was peripheral blood. These receptors originate from a woman between 55 and 75 years old with COVID-19, enrolled during active disease.

The rearrangement links TRBV3-1 (or the pseudogene TRBV3-2) to TRBJ1-4; D remains ambiguous. V shed 3 bases and J shed 5 bases, with 16 bases lying between them. CDR1 and CDR2 from the germline V gene are LGHDT and YNNKEL (reference sequence). This CDR3 is 16 amino acids long. The CDR3 coding sequence is TGTGCCAGCAGCCACCCCCTCGGAGGGAAAAATGAAAAACTGTTTTTT. Protein: CASSHPLGGKNEKLFF.

This clone turned up a few times. This chain joins TRBV19 and TRBJ1-5; tentatively, D is TRBD1 (5 bases). This CDR3 comprises 15 residues. CDR1 is LNHDA, CDR2 SQIVND, per germline (reference sequence). Trimming left V 1 base short and J 0 bases short, with 7 bases between. DNA of the CDR3: TGTGCCAGTAGTATAGCCAGGGCTAGCAATCAGCCCCAGCATTTT. Translated, it gives CASSIARASNQPQHF.

In its sample, this clone was seen once. This rearrangement joins TRBV6-5 to TRBJ2-7; 7 positions agree with TRBD1. The CDR3 runs 14 residues. CDR1 is MNHEY and CDR2 is SVGAGI in the germline V gene. The J segment lost 3 bases and the V segment lost 5 bases, leaving 7 bases of the junction unmatched. The CDR3 DNA sequence: TGTGCCAGCAGTCCAAGGGACAGAATCTACGAGCAGTACTTC. It specifies CASSPRDRIYEQYF.

Points on this clone: Other DNA sequences in this specimen translate into the identical CDR3. J is TRBJ1-2 and V is TRBV6-5, with 8 positions matching TRBD1. Trimming removed 6 bases from V and 6 bases from J; junction bases left unmatched: 6. Germline values: CDR1 MNHEY, CDR2 SVGAGI. The CDR3 sequence is 13 residues long. The CDR3 DNA reads TGTGCCAGCAGAACCGGGACAGGTGATGGCTACACCTTC. Translating it yields CASRTGTGDGYTF.

The CDR3 loop reads CASRAVQGGYTEAFF. The DNA of the CDR3 is TGTGCCAGCAGGGCGGTGCAGGGAGGATACACTGAAGCTTTCTTT. The chain couples TRBV5-4 to TRBJ1-1; D possibly corresponds to TRBD1 (5 bases). CDR1 is SGHNT, CDR2 YYREEE, per germline (reference sequence). The V and J ends lost 5 bases and 3 bases respectively, with 17 bases between them. The CDR3 totals 15 residues.

This rearrangement joins TRBV2 to TRBJ2-3; 10 bases are a match to TRBD2. CDR1 and CDR2 from the germline V gene are SNHLY and FYNNEI. V shed 6 bases and J 3 bases; nucleotides not matched to a gene: 6. CDR3 length: 15 residues. The CDR3 spells CASRGTSVGTDTQYF. DNA for the CDR3: TGTGCCAGCAGGGGGACTAGCGTGGGAACAGATACGCAGTATTTT. Combining the CDR3 with reference TRBV2 and TRBJ2-3 gives the whole variable domain EPEVTQTPSHQVTQMGQEVILRCVPISNHLYFYWYRQILGQKVEFLVSFYNNEISEKSEIFDDQFSVERPDGSNFTLKIRSTKLEDSAMYFCASRGTSVGTDTQYFGPGTRLTVL.

This chain uses TRBV28 with TRBJ2-7; D ambiguous. The germline gives CDR1 MDHEN, CDR2 SYDVKM. The CDR3 contains 14 residues. Trimming removed 3 bases at V and 2 bases at J, with 11 bases between. This CDR3 is CASSFNIRPYEQYF. The DNA for the CDR3 is TGTGCCAGCAGTTTCAACATCCGTCCCTACGAGCAGTACTTC.

The chain joins TRBV18 to TRBJ1-1; D might be TRBD1 (6 bases). V was pared by 8 bases and J by 1 base, with 11 bases between. CDR1 and CDR2 (germline): KGHSH, LQKENI. The CDR3 has 13 residues. CDR3 bases: TGTGCCAGCACCCGGACAGAGAACACTGAAGCTTTCTTT. Translation gives CASTRTENTEAFF.

Comment on this clone: A much larger clone sits a single nucleotide away, making a read error possible. Other DNA sequences in this sample translate to the same CDR3. The chain is built from TRBV19 and TRBJ2-1; 12 bases fit TRBD2. This CDR3 has 15 residues. The germline CDR1 and CDR2 sequences are LNHDA and SQIVND (reference sequence). V lost 5 bases and J lost 2; bases outside the gene matches: 1. The CDR3 reads CASSSSGGAYNEQFF. In nucleotides, the CDR3 is TGTGCCAGTAGTTCTAGCGGGGGGGCCTACAATGAGCAGTTCTTC. The full variable domain, completed using reference TRBV19 and TRBJ2-1, is DGGITQSPKYLFRKEGQNVTLSCEQNLNHDAMYWYRQDPGQGLRLIYYSQIVNDFQKGDIAEGYSVSREKKESFPLTVTSAQKNPTAFYLCASSSSGGAYNEQFFGPGTRLTVL.

This chain joins TRBV7-3 and TRBJ2-1; D not resolved. Trimming stripped 2 bases from V and 6 bases from J, with 8 bases between. Germline assignment: CDR1 SGHTA and CDR2 FQGTGA. The length of the CDR3 is 13 residues. The CDR3 DNA reads as TGTGCCAGCAGCTTATCGGTTCCCAATGAGCAGTTCTTC. Protein: CASSLSVPNEQFF.